The 10 T cell receptor beta chains given below trace back to one sample, sequenced in a study of cytotoxic CD8 clonotypes in ibrutinib-treated CLL. Some clones are missing from TCRdb's copy, which holds only in-frame ones; the method was immunoSEQ multiplex PCR. This sample has approximately 32,000 clones, with 60% to 80% found just once. The starting material was PBMCs, obtained before ibrutinib treatment. The source of these receptors is a human donor with chronic lymphocytic leukemia.

As concerns this clone: At one end the junction does not follow the germline gene, possibly because of a read error. This rearrangement joins TRBV4-1 to TRBJ1-3; D unresolved. In germline, CDR1 is MGHRA, CDR2 YSYEKL. The CDR3 contains 13 residues. CDR3 in DNA: TGCGCCAGCAGCCAACTCCCTGGGAACACCATATATTTT. The encoded protein is CASSQLPGNTIYF.

The chain uses TRBV19 and TRBJ1-5, with D perhaps TRBD1 (6 bases). Germline values: CDR1 LNHDA, CDR2 SQIVND (reference sequence). The CDR3 totals 16 residues. V was trimmed by 4 bases and J by 5 bases, leaving 18 bases between them. Here the CDR3 reads CASSTSTGFLDQPQHF. CDR3 sequence (DNA): TGTGCCAGTAGTACCTCAACAGGGTTTTTAGATCAGCCCCAGCATTTT.

The rearrangement links TRBV7-9 to TRBJ2-1, with 11 bases that match TRBD2. CDR1 SEHNR and CDR2 FQNEAQ come from the germline V gene (reference sequence). Trimming removed 4 bases from V and 7 bases from J; junction bases left unmatched: 15. CDR3 size: 18 residues. This chain's CDR3 is CASSSKTSGVTMRNEQFF. For the CDR3, the DNA is TGTGCCAGCAGCTCGAAGACTAGCGGGGTGACCATGAGGAATGAGCAGTTCTTC.

The V and J genes are TRBV19 and TRBJ2-3; perhaps TRBD2 as D (5 bases). Trimming took off 4 bases at V and 1 base at J, with 15 bases between the two ends. The CDR3 runs to 16 residues. Per the germline V gene, CDR1 is LNHDA and CDR2 is SQIVND (reference sequence). The CDR3 DNA sequence: TGTGCCAGTAGTACCGTAGCCGGGATGGGCACAGATACGCAGTATTTT. The encoded protein is CASSTVAGMGTDTQYF.

The V and J genes are TRBV5-1 and TRBJ2-1, with D uncertain. This CDR3 has 14 residues. Germline V gene sequence: CDR1 SGHRS, CDR2 YFSETQ. V shed 4 bases and J shed 10 bases, with 18 bases lying between them. The CDR3 sequence is CASSPQAAVGEQFF. The CDR3 DNA reads as TGCGCCAGCAGCCCCCAGGCGGCGGTCGGAGAGCAGTTCTTC. Combining the CDR3 with reference TRBV5-1 and TRBJ2-1 gives the whole variable domain KAGVTQTPRYLIKTRGQQVTLSCSPISGHRSVSWYQQTPGQGLQFLFEYFSETQRNKGNFPGRFSGRQFSNSRSEMNVSTLELGDSALYLCASSPQAAVGEQFFGPGTRLTVL.

This chain's CDR3 is CASSQRQVASTDTQYF. CDR3 bases: TGTGCCAGCAGCCAAAGACAGGTCGCTAGCACAGATACGCAGTATTTT. The chain uses TRBV11-3 and TRBJ2-3; D is perhaps TRBD1 (6 bases). The CDR3 spans 16 residues. Trimming removed 5 bases at V and 0 bases at J, with 15 bases between. CDR1 SGHNT and CDR2 YENEEA come from the germline V gene. Full variable domain (missing parts from reference TRBV11-3 and TRBJ2-3): EAGVVQSPRYKIIEKKQPVAFWCNPISGHNTLYWYLQNLGQGPELLIRYENEEAVDDSQLPKDRFSAERLKGVDSTLKIQPAELGDSAVYLCASSQRQVASTDTQYFGPGTRLTVL.

The chain links TRBV27 to TRBJ1-2, with D tentatively TRBD1 (5 bases). The CDR3 is 14 residues long. Trimming cost V 3 bases and J 3 bases, with 11 bases left between them. Germline lookup yields CDR1 MNHEY and CDR2 SMNVEV (reference sequence). The CDR3 sequence is CASSFGGEDYGYTF. CDR3 in DNA: TGTGCCAGCAGTTTTGGGGGGGAAGACTATGGCTACACCTTC.

The chain uses TRBV7-6 and TRBJ1-1, with 7 nucleotides matching TRBD1. CDR1 and CDR2 from the germline V gene are SGHVS and FNYEAQ. The CDR3 is made up of 14 amino acids. J gave up 4 bases and V 5 bases, and 7 bases lay outside the gene matches. CDR3 DNA sequence: TGTGCCAGCAGCAACAGGGGAGTTGGCACTGAAGCTTTCTTT. Amino acid sequence: CASSNRGVGTEAFF.

This clone has just one count. The gene calls are TRBV29-1 and TRBJ2-7; TRBD2 might be the D (5 bases). Between the trimmed V and J ends, which lost 3 bases and 0 bases, there was a span of 9 bases. Germline CDR1 is SQVTM and CDR2 is ANQGSEA. The CDR3 contains 13 residues. CDR3 region: CSVEEEASYEQYF. CDR3 coding DNA: TGCAGCGTTGAGGAGGAGGCCTCCTACGAGCAGTACTTC.

Only a few counts were recorded for this clone. The chain carries TRBV27 and TRBJ2-1, with 9 bases fitting TRBD1. V lost 5 bases to trimming and J lost 7 bases; unmatched junction nucleotides: 15. Germline V gene lookup returns CDR1 MNHEY and CDR2 SMNVEV (reference sequence). CDR3 size: 17 residues. The CDR3 sequence: CASSQRHPGQGENEQFF. In DNA, the CDR3 is TGTGCCAGCAGTCAACGCCATCCGGGACAGGGTGAGAATGAGCAGTTCTTC.